This T cell receptor (beta chain) was observed in a study of T-cell memory formation after mild COVID-19. Study conclusions and caveats: Contracting CD4+ clones sat mainly in CM and EM; CD8+ in EMRA. Clones that got smaller from day 15 to 85 had even CD4/CD8, while clones growing later tipped toward CD4+. Pre-infection memory showed some responding clones, and this suggested that cross-reactive memory joined.

Each CDR3 protein gets one entry after TCRdb re-called the 5' RACE reads with MiXCR. The sample yields fewer than 650,000 distinct CDR3 sequences, around 16% seen once. Regarding this clonotype: Its antigen is not known.

The CDR3 spans 12 residues. CDR1 and CDR2 (germline): SEHNR, FQNEAQ (reference sequence). V was pared by 6 bases and J by 15 bases, with 7 bases of the junction left unmatched. Material for sequencing was PBMCs or a T cell subset sorted from them (not recorded which). The receptor comes from an adult woman who had mild COVID-19 (a few samples of this study predate the infection). Cell type and time point are not known. The chain recombines TRBV7-9 with TRBJ2-6, with 8 positions matching TRBD1. CDR3 protein: CASSHRGYALTF. The CDR3 coding sequence is TGTGCCAGCAGTCACAGGGGGTACGCCCTGACTTTC.